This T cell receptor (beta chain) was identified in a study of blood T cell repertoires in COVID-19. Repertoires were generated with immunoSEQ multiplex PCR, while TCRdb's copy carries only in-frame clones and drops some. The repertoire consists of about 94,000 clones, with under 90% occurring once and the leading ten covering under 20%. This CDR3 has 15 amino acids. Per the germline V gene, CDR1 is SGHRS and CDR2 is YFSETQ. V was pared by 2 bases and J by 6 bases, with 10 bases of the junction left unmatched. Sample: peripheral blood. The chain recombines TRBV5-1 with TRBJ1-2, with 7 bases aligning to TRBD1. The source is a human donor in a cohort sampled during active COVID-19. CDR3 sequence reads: CASSLASGGLDGYTF. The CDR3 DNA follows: TGCGCCAGCAGCTTAGCCTCAGGGGGTCTGGATGGCTACACCTTC.